This T cell receptor (beta chain) was profiled in a study of shared clonotypes between healthy human individuals. Study information: The study used three CD4 naive, three CD4 memory, two CD8 naive and one CD8 memory plate per donor.

Germline loops: CDR1 SGHRS, CDR2 YFSETQ. The CDR3 runs to 15 residues. The junction had 6 bases not matched to a gene; V was cut back by 0 bases and J by 6 bases. Some clones are missing from TCRdb's copy, which holds only in-frame ones; the method was immunoSEQ multiplex PCR. The sample consists of about a million clones, about 75% of them appearing once. The split of CD4+ cells yielded CD45RA+ naive and CD45RA-negative memory subsets. Sequencing was performed on memory CD4+ T cells sorted from blood. Subset in this sample: CD45RA-negative fraction. The chain has TRBV5-1 and TRBJ2-1; 7 positions agree with TRBD2. This sequence originates from a man between 18 and 29 years old in good health. The CDR3 coding sequence is TGCGCCAGCAGCTTGGGGCTAGCGGCGGGCAATGAGCAGTTCTTC. This translates into CASSLGLAAGNEQFF.